Below are 27 T cell receptor beta chains sequenced from a single sample in a study of vaccination and CD4 T cells after COVID-19. Treatment here: roughly ten-day PBMC culture with coronavirus spike peptide pools or control peptides (ViraFEST assay). Their cognate antigens are unknown. The Oncomine TCR Beta short-read assay sequenced DNA from cultured CD4+ T cells. TCRdb called the PCR reads again in MiXCR, with one record for every CDR3 protein. The repertoire includes 9,000 to 13,000 distinct CDR3 sequences, around a third of them detected once, and about a sixth sits in the top ten. The source material was CD4+ T cells from blood, cultured in vitro, sampled after SARS-CoV-2 vaccination. These receptor sequences come from a human donor who had recovered from COVID-19.

This sequence joins TRBV5-4 and TRBJ2-3, with 8 positions matching TRBD1. Germline V CDR1 and CDR2: SGHNT, YYREEE (reference sequence). The V gene end was trimmed by 4 bases and the J gene end by 1 base; junction bases not matched to a gene: 5. This CDR3 region has 15 residues. CDR3 nucleotide sequence: TGTGCCAGCAGCACCCAGGGGGCTGGCACAGATACGCAGTATTTT. This sequence encodes CASSTQGAGTDTQYF. Full variable domain (remainder filled in from reference TRBV5-4 and TRBJ2-3): ETGVTQSPTHLIKTRGQQVTLRCSSQSGHNTVSWYQQALGQGPQFIFQYYREEENGRGNFPPRFSGLQFPNYSSELNVNALELDDSALYLCASSTQGAGTDTQYFGPGTRLTVL.

This clonotype has just a few counts. CDR3 DNA: TGTGCCAGCAGCTTACTAGCTAGCGGAGGATACGAGCAGTACTTC. Translated: CASSLLASGGYEQYF. The rearrangement uses TRBV7-9 and TRBJ2-7; the match to TRBD2 covers 7 bases. CDR1 SEHNR and CDR2 FQNEAQ come from the germline V gene (reference sequence). CDR3 length equals 15 residues. V gave up 2 bases and J gave up 4 bases; unmatched junction bases: 8.

In the case of this clonotype: Mismatch with germline at one junction end may stem from a read error. CDR3 nucleotide sequence: TGTGCCACCAGTGACCCTCGACAGGGGGGTAGCAATCAGTCCCAGCATTTT. Protein: CATSDPRQGGSNQSQHF. The chain combines TRBV24-1 with TRBJ1-5; 9 nucleotides match TRBD1. The CDR3 totals 17 residues. Germline-derived CDR1 and CDR2 are KGHDR and SFDVKD.

The V and J genes are TRBV28 and TRBJ1-2; D ambiguous. Trimming shortened V by 1 base and J by 4 bases, and 7 bases separated the two germline ends. The length of the CDR3 is 13 residues. Germline V gene sequence: CDR1 MDHEN, CDR2 SYDVKM. The CDR3 nucleotides read TGTGCCAGCAGTTTATTGGGCCGCTATGGCTACACCTTC. Translated: CASSLLGRYGYTF.

This chain links TRBV2 with TRBJ2-4, with D possibly being TRBD2 (6 bases). The CDR3 loop spans 13 amino acids. Trimming removed 5 bases at V and 3 bases at J, with 8 bases between. Germline assignment: CDR1 SNHLY and CDR2 FYNNEI. The CDR3 nucleotides read TGTGCCAGCAGTTCGGGGGACAAAAACATTCAGTACTTC. Protein: CASSSGDKNIQYF.

The chain carries TRBV7-9 and TRBJ2-7; D call uncertain. The CDR3 contains 14 residues. With 3 bases removed from V and 2 bases from J, the gap between germline ends came to 11 bases. Germline lookup yields CDR1 SEHNR and CDR2 FQNEAQ (reference sequence). CDR3 region: CASSFRGTTYEQYF. The CDR3 DNA is TGTGCCAGCAGCTTTCGTGGAACAACCTACGAGCAGTACTTC.

Judged by abundance, this clonotype is large. In nucleotides, the CDR3 is TGTGCCAGCAGCTTTTACGGACAGGGGAATGAGCAGTACTTC. It codes for CASSFYGQGNEQYF. V gene TRBV7-2 combines with J gene TRBJ2-7, with 9 bases aligning to TRBD1. The CDR3 sequence is 14 residues long. Germline CDR1 reads SGHTA; CDR2 reads FQGNSA. V shed 3 bases and J 7 bases; nucleotides not matched to a gene: 7.

CDR3 amino acids: CASTLGPLRGRIDQPQHF. The CDR3, as DNA: TGTGCCAGCACCCTAGGTCCGTTGAGGGGGCGCATAGATCAGCCCCAGCATTTT. J is TRBJ1-5 and V is TRBV28; TRBD1 matches at 7 bases. Germline V lookup: CDR1 MDHEN, CDR2 SYDVKM. V gave up 7 bases and J gave up 5 bases; unmatched junction bases: 20. The CDR3 runs 18 residues.

A few counts support this clonotype. The chain couples TRBV20-1 to TRBJ1-6, with D tentatively TRBD1 (5 bases). CDR1 is DFQATT, CDR2 SNEGSKA, per germline (reference sequence). Trimming cost V 4 bases and J 7 bases, with 17 bases left between them. CDR3 length: 15 residues. CDR3: CSAKQPPGENSPLHF. The CDR3 region has the DNA TGCAGTGCTAAGCAACCCCCGGGGGAGAATTCACCCCTCCACTTT.

This clonotype was counted only a few times. This rearrangement joins TRBV28 to TRBJ2-1; D is tentatively TRBD1 or TRBD2 (7 bases each). The V end was cut by 6 bases, the J end by 1 base, with 16 bases between. The CDR3 has 16 residues. Germline values: CDR1 MDHEN, CDR2 SYDVKM. This CDR3 is CASRGGQGGSYNEQFF. The CDR3 nucleotides read TGTGCCAGCAGAGGCGGCCAGGGGGGGTCCTACAATGAGCAGTTCTTC.

This clonotype has more than one count but fewer than ten. V gene TRBV28 combines with J gene TRBJ2-1, with D hard to call. V was clipped by 4 bases and J by 4 bases, with 14 bases between them. This CDR3 is built from 15 residues. In germline, CDR1 is MDHEN, CDR2 SYDVKM. CDR3 in DNA: TGTGCCAGCAGTTCCGTGGGCCTTCTATACAATGAGCAGTTCTTC. Amino acid sequence: CASSSVGLLYNEQFF.

This rearrangement joins TRBV5-4 to TRBJ2-7, with 8 bases lining up with TRBD2. Trimming at V came to 3 bases and at J to 0 bases, leaving 8 bases not matched to a gene. Germline V gene sequence: CDR1 SGHNT, CDR2 YYREEE (reference sequence). The CDR3 length is 16 residues. As DNA, the CDR3 is TGTGCCAGCAGCTCCGGGGTTACTAGCGGCTCCTACGAGCAGTACTTC. Translation: CASSSGVTSGSYEQYF.

This clonotype was observed a handful of times. The rearrangement joins TRBV20-1 to TRBJ1-1, with D possibly matching TRBD1 (6 bases). The CDR3 is 14 amino acids. The V gene's germline CDR1 is DFQATT and CDR2 SNEGSKA (reference sequence). Trimming left V 3 bases short and J 10 bases short, with 21 bases between. The CDR3 loop reads CSASSGFRGAGAFF. The CDR3 DNA follows: TGCAGTGCTAGCTCAGGTTTCAGGGGAGCAGGAGCTTTCTTT.

The chain combines TRBV12-3 or TRBV12-4 with TRBJ1-2; D is possibly TRBD1 (5 bases). The CDR3 covers 18 residues. V lost 5 bases to trimming and J lost 2 bases, with 24 bases between them. CDR3 DNA: TGTGCCAGCAGTAATTATAGGCTTCGGCAGGGATCAAACTATGGCTACACCTTC. Residues: CASSNYRLRQGSNYGYTF.

This sequence joins TRBV18 and TRBJ1-2; a weak D match, TRBD1 (5 bases). The CDR3 has 14 amino acids. The V end was cut by 3 bases, the J end by 6 bases, with 14 bases between. Germline V CDR1 and CDR2: KGHSH, LQKENI. The CDR3 protein is CASSPATRGDGYTF. The CDR3 nucleotides are TGTGCCAGCTCACCGGCAACCCGGGGGGATGGCTACACCTTC.

This chain joins TRBV11-3 and TRBJ2-3; the D gene is possibly TRBD2 (5 bases). Germline CDR1 reads SGHNT; CDR2 reads YENEEA. Between the trimmed V and J ends, which lost 1 base and 5 bases, there was a span of 13 bases. The CDR3 has 15 residues. As DNA, the CDR3 is TGTGCCAGCAGCTTAGCGGCGGAAGGAGGAGATACGCAGTATTTT. Amino acid sequence: CASSLAAEGGDTQYF.

This rearrangement joins TRBV7-3 to TRBJ2-1, with 13 bases fitting TRBD2. V shed 5 bases, J shed 9 bases, and the junction held 7 bases outside the gene matches. CDR1 and CDR2 (germline): SGHTA, FQGTGA. This CDR3 contains 15 residues. CDR3: CASSRLAGGRTEQFF. CDR3 sequence (DNA): TGTGCCAGCAGCCGACTAGCGGGAGGTCGGACTGAGCAGTTCTTC.

This clonotype was seen just once. Germline is not matched at one junction end, which may reflect a read error. This chain links TRBV6-2 or TRBV6-3 with TRBJ1-2; 7 nucleotides match TRBD1. CDR1 is MNHEY, CDR2 SVGEGT, per germline. The CDR3 length is 13 residues. The chain's CDR3 is CAGSYQGTASRTF. CDR3 in DNA: TGTGCCGGCAGTTACCAAGGGACAGCCTCTCGCACCTTC.

V and J are TRBV28 and TRBJ1-6; the D is unclear. CDR3 size: 14 residues. Trimming shortened V by 3 bases and J by 7 bases, and 10 bases separated the two germline ends. CDR1 MDHEN and CDR2 SYDVKM come from the germline V gene. The chain's CDR3 is CASSFPLRNSPLHF. The DNA for the CDR3 is TGTGCCAGCAGTTTCCCCCTTCGAAATTCACCCCTCCACTTT.

This clonotype has a handful of counts. The rearrangement links TRBV24-1 to TRBJ1-2; D is unclear. The CDR3 runs 13 residues. The V and J ends lost 0 bases and 6 bases respectively, with 7 bases between them. Germline CDR1 reads KGHDR; CDR2 reads SFDVKD. The CDR3 DNA reads TGTGCCACCAGTGATTTGGAATGGGATGGCTACACCTTC. As protein: CATSDLEWDGYTF.

In its sample, this clonotype was seen a few times. The chain is built from TRBV28 and TRBJ2-2; either TRBD1 or TRBD2 may supply D (5 bases each). Germline assignment: CDR1 MDHEN and CDR2 SYDVKM. V lost 6 bases and J lost 6, with 11 bases in between. This CDR3 contains 13 residues. CDR3 amino acids: CASRSLGAGELFF. The CDR3 DNA is TGTGCCAGCAGATCCTTGGGGGCCGGGGAGCTGTTTTTT.

The chain is built from TRBV7-6 and TRBJ1-1; D is uncertain. This CDR3 region has 14 residues. With 1 base removed from V and 2 bases from J, the gap between germline ends came to 8 bases. Germline V gene data show CDR1 as SGHVS and CDR2 as FNYEAQ. The CDR3 DNA follows: TGTGCCAGCAGCTTAGGGGGTGGAAACACTGAAGCTTTCTTT. Amino acid sequence: CASSLGGGNTEAFF.

This chain uses TRBV5-1 with TRBJ1-6; 7 positions agree with TRBD1. The trim removed 3 bases at V and 12 bases at J, leaving 9 bases unmatched. Germline V CDR1 and CDR2: SGHRS, YFSETQ. The CDR3 spans 14 residues. The CDR3 loop is CASSWDRRREPLHF. The CDR3 region has the DNA TGCGCCAGCAGCTGGGACAGACGGCGTGAACCCCTCCACTTT.

This chain links TRBV7-2 with TRBJ1-2, with 9 bases aligning to TRBD1. CDR1 and CDR2 from the germline V gene are SGHTA and FQGNSA. The trim removed 10 bases at V and 4 bases at J, leaving 7 bases unmatched. This CDR3 is 13 amino acids long. The CDR3 reads CAMGQGESYGYTF. CDR3 DNA sequence: TGTGCCATGGGACAGGGTGAGAGCTATGGCTACACCTTC.

The rearrangement joins TRBV20-1 to TRBJ2-4; the D gene is possibly TRBD2 (5 bases). The germline V gene encodes CDR1 DFQATT and CDR2 SNEGSKA (reference sequence). V was pared by 6 bases and J by 2 bases, with 14 bases between. CDR3 length: 14 amino acids. This CDR3 is CSASRGLTKNIQYF. The CDR3 nucleotides read TGCAGTGCGTCACGGGGTCTGACCAAAAACATTCAGTACTTC.

This clonotype was recorded a few times. This sequence joins TRBV27 and TRBJ2-7; TRBD2 matches at 8 bases. V trimming: 3 bases; J trimming: 3 bases; junction bases outside the gene matches: 7. This CDR3 has 15 amino acids. Per the germline V gene, CDR1 is MNHEY and CDR2 is SMNVEV (reference sequence). This CDR3 is CASSFRLAGLYEQYF. In nucleotides, the CDR3 is TGTGCCAGCAGTTTTAGGTTAGCGGGACTCTACGAGCAGTACTTC.

This clonotype was seen a handful of times. J is TRBJ2-6 and V is TRBV20-1; no clear D gene. The V gene's germline CDR1 is DFQATT and CDR2 SNEGSKA (reference sequence). CDR3 size: 14 residues. Trimming took 0 bases from V and 0 from J, leaving 3 bases between them. This CDR3 is CSARDLSGANVLTF. In nucleotides, the CDR3 is TGCAGTGCTAGAGATCTCTCTGGGGCCAACGTCCTGACTTTC.